Each of the 5 T cell receptor beta chains below was sequenced from the same sample in a study of cytomegalovirus exposure and HLA in healthy donors. Repertoires were generated with immunoSEQ multiplex PCR, while TCRdb's copy carries only in-frame clones and drops some. The table includes some 150,000 clones, approximately 90% detected once. The sequenced sample consisted of PBMCs. Receptors originate from a man between 18 and 35 years old in good health and CMV-seronegative.

The CDR3 here is CASRLQVLGGSPLHF. CDR3 bases: TGTGCCAGCAGGTTACAGGTATTAGGCGGTTCACCCCTCCACTTT. This chain uses TRBV6-1 with TRBJ1-6, with TRBD1 as a possible D gene (5 bases). The germline V and J ends were trimmed by 6 bases and 9 bases, with 18 bases remaining between them. The CDR3 sequence is 15 residues long. Germline V gene data show CDR1 as MNHNS and CDR2 as SASEGT.

A few counts support this clone. The genes are TRBV7-9 and TRBJ2-7; D may be TRBD2 (6 bases). The CDR3 is made up of 15 amino acids. V lost 5 bases, J lost 5 bases, and 19 bases lay in between. CDR1 SEHNR and CDR2 FQNEAQ come from the germline V gene (reference sequence). CDR3 protein: CASSVSSGDFDEQYF. The CDR3 region has the DNA TGTGCCAGCAGCGTCTCTAGTGGGGACTTCGACGAGCAGTACTTC.

The CDR3 DNA is TGTGCCAGCAGTTTAACCCCCGGACAGGACTATGGCTACACCTTC. Its translation is CASSLTPGQDYGYTF. The rearrangement uses TRBV28 and TRBJ1-2, with TRBD1 identical over 7 bases. The germline V gene encodes CDR1 MDHEN and CDR2 SYDVKM. The CDR3 extends over 15 amino acids. With 2 bases clipped from V and 3 bases from J, the junction kept 6 bases outside the gene matches.

Only a few counts were recorded for this clone. This chain joins TRBV27 and TRBJ2-3; TRBD2 agrees at 8 bases. Germline V gives CDR1 MNHEY, CDR2 SMNVEV (reference sequence). The ends lost 5 bases at V and 2 bases at J; junction bases unmatched: 6. The CDR3 length is 15 residues. CDR3 DNA: TGTGCCAGCAGTCGGTATAGCGGGGTCACAGATACGCAGTATTTT. This codes for CASSRYSGVTDTQYF.

The chain recombines TRBV4-3 with TRBJ2-3, with 16 bases aligning to TRBD2. The CDR3 length is 16 residues. The V gene end was trimmed by 6 bases and the J gene end by 6 bases; junction bases not matched to a gene: 6. Germline V lookup: CDR1 LGHNA, CDR2 YSLEER. CDR3 nucleotides: TGCGCCAGCAGGGGGACTAGCGGGAGGGGGGGCGATACGCAGTATTTT. Encoded protein: CASRGTSGRGGDTQYF.